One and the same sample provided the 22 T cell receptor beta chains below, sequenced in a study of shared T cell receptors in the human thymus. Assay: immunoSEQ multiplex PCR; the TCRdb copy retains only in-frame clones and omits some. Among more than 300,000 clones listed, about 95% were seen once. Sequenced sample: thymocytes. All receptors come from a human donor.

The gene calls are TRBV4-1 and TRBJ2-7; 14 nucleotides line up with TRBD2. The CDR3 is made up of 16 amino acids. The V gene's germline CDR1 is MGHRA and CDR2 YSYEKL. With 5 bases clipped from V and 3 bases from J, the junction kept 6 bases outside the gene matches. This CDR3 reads CASSGRLAGGSYEQYF. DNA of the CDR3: TGCGCCAGCAGCGGGCGACTAGCGGGAGGGAGCTACGAGCAGTACTTC.

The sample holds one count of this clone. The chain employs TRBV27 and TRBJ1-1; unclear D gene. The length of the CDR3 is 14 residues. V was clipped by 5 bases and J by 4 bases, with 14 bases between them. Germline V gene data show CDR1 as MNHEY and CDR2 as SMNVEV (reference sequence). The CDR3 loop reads CASSVPGVPTEAFF. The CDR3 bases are TGTGCCAGCAGTGTCCCCGGGGTACCCACTGAAGCTTTCTTT.

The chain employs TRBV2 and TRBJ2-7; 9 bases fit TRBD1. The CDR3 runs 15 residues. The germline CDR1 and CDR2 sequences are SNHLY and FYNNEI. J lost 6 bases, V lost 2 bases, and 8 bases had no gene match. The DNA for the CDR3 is TGTGCCAGCAGTGAATACAGGGGGCGCCTGGGCGAGCAGTACTTC. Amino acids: CASSEYRGRLGEQYF. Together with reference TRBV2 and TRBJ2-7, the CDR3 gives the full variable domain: EPEVTQTPSHQVTQMGQEVILRCVPISNHLYFYWYRQILGQKVEFLVSFYNNEISEKSEIFDDQFSVERPDGSNFTLKIRSTKLEDSAMYFCASSEYRGRLGEQYFGPGTRLTVT.

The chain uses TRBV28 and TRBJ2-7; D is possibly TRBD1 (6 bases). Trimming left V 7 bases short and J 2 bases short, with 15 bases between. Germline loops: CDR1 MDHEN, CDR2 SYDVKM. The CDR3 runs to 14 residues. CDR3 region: CASTDSYYPYEQYF. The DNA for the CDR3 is TGTGCCAGCACGGACAGCTATTATCCCTACGAGCAGTACTTC.

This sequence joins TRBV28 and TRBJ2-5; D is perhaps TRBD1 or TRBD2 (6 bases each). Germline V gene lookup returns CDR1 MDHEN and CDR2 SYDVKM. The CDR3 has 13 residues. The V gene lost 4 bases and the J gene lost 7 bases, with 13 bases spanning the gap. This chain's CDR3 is CASSSPGGRTQYF. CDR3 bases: TGTGCCAGCAGTTCCCCCGGGGGCAGGACCCAGTACTTC. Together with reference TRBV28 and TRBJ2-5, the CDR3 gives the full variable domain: DVKVTQSSRYLVKRTGEKVFLECVQDMDHENMFWYRQDPGLGLRLIYFSYDVKMKEKGDIPEGYSVSREKKERFSLILESASTNQTSMYLCASSSPGGRTQYFGPGTRLLVL.

The DNA of the CDR3 is TGTGCCAGCAGCTTAGGGTCGAGAGAGGGGGCAGGCCAGCCCCAGCATTTT. Its protein is CASSLGSREGAGQPQHF. This chain links TRBV7-9 with TRBJ1-5, with 7 bases matching TRBD1. Germline lookup yields CDR1 SEHNR and CDR2 FQNEAQ (reference sequence). After removal of 1 base from V and 7 bases from J, the junction contained 13 bases not matched to a gene. The CDR3 loop spans 17 amino acids.

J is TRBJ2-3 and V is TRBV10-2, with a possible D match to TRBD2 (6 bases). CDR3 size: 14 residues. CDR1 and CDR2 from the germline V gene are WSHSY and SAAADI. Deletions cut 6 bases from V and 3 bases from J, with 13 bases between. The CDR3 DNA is TGCGCCAGCAGAGGAACGGGAGCAACAGATACGCAGTATTTT. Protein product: CASRGTGATDTQYF.

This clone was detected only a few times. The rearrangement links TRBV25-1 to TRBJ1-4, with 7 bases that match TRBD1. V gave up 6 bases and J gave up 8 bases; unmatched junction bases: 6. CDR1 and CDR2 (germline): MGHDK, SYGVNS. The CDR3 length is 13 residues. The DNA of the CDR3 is TGTGCCAGCAGACAGGGGAGAGAAGAAAAACTGTTTTTT. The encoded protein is CASRQGREEKLFF.

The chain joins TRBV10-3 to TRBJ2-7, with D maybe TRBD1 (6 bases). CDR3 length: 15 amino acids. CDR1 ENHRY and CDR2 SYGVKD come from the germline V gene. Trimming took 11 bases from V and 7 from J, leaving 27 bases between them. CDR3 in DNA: TGTGCCCTCGGAACCGGGACACCTGGTGTGAGGGAGCAGTACTTC. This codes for CALGTGTPGVREQYF.

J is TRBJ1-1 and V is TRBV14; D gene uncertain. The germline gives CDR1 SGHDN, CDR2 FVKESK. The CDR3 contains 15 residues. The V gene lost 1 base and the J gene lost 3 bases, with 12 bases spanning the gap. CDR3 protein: CASSQVRGIDTEAFF. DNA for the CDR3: TGTGCCAGCAGCCAAGTAAGAGGGATCGACACTGAAGCTTTCTTT.

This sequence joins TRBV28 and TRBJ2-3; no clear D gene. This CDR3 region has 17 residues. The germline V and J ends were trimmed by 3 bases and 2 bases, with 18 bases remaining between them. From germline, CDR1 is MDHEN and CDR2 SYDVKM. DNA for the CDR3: TGTGCCAGCAGTTTTTGGGCTAGTTTCGGCAACACAGATACGCAGTATTTT. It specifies CASSFWASFGNTDTQYF.

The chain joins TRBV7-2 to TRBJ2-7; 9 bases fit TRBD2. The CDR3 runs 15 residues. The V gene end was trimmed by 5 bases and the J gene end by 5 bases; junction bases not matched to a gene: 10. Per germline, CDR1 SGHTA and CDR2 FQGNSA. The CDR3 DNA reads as TGTGCCAGCAGCCCGTCGGATAGCGGGAGACACGAGCAGTACTTC. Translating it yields CASSPSDSGRHEQYF.

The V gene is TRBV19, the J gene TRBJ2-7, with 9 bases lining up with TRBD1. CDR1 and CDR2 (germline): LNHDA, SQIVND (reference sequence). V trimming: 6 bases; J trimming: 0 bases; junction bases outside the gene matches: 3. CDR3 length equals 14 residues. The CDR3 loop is CASRWDRASYEQYF. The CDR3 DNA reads TGTGCCAGTAGATGGGACAGGGCCTCCTACGAGCAGTACTTC.

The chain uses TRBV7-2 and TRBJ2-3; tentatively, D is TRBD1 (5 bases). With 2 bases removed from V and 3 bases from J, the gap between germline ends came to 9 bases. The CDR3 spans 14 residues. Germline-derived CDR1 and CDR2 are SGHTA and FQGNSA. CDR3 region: CASSLIQGTDTQYF. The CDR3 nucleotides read TGTGCCAGCAGCTTAATCCAGGGAACAGATACGCAGTATTTT.

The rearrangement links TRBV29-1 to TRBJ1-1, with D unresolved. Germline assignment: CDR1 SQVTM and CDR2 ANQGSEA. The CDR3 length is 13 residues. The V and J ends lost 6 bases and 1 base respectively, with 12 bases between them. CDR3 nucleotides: TGCAGCGTACCCAACGGCAGGAACACTGAAGCTTTCTTT. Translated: CSVPNGRNTEAFF.

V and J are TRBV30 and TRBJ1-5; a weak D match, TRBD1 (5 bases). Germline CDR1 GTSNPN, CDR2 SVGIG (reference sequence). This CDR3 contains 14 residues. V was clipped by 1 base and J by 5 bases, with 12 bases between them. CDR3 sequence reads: CAWSAGVKDQPQHF. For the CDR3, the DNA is TGTGCCTGGAGTGCGGGGGTAAAAGATCAGCCCCAGCATTTT.

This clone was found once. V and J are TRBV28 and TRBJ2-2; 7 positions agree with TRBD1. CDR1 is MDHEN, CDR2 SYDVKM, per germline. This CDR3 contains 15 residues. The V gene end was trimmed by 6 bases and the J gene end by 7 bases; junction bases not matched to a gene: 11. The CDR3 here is CASSAQGKVDGELFF. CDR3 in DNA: TGTGCCAGCAGCGCACAGGGGAAGGTGGACGGGGAGCTGTTTTTT.

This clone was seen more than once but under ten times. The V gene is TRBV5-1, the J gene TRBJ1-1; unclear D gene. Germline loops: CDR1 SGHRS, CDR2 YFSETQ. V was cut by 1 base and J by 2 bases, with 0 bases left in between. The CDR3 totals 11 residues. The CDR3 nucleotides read TGCGCCAGCAGCTTGAACACTGAAGCTTTCTTT. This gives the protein CASSLNTEAFF.

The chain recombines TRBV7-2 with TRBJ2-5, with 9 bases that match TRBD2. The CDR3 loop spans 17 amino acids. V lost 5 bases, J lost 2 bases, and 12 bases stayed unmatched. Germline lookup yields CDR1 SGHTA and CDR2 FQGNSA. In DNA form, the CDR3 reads TGTGCCAGCAGCCCGCCTCGCGGGAGGGGTCGACAAGAGACCCAGTACTTC. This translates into CASSPPRGRGRQETQYF.

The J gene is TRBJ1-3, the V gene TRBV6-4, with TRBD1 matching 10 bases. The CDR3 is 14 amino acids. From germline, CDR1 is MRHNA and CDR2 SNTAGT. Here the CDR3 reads CASPLGQGTNTIYF. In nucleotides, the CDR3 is TGTGCTTCCCCCCTGGGACAGGGGACGAACACCATATATTTT.

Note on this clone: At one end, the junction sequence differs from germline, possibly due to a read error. CDR3 nucleotide sequence: TGTGCCACCAATAGCCCGAAACTAGCGCCATTT. Translated, it gives CATNSPKLAPF. The rearrangement links TRBV2 to TRBJ2-3; 7 bases fit TRBD2. CDR3 length: 11 residues. Germline values: CDR1 SNHLY, CDR2 FYNNEI.

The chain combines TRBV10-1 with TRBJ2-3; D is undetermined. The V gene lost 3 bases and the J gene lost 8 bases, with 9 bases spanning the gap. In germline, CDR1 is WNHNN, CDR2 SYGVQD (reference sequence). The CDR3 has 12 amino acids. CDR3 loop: CASSDPIGTQYF. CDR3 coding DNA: TGCGCCAGCAGTGACCCCATCGGTACGCAGTATTTT.